These T cell receptor beta chains were read from a single sample in a study of stem cell transplantation in POMP-related autoinflammatory disease. Only in-frame clones appear in the TCRdb table, and some are missing; sequencing was by immunoSEQ multiplex PCR. The sample gives tens of thousands of clones, around 90% of which show up once; about 0.71% is in the top ten. The sample in question was CD4+ T cells from PBMCs, obtained after stem cell transplantation. These receptors originate from a human patient with POMP-related autoinflammation and immune dysregulation (PRAID). Some T cells here may be from the graft donor. Each CDR3 is given with its conserved first and last residue. A D gene is named only where the DNA matches it firmly. Part of the rows lack a size; the others show once, few, many or a class for expanded clones.

v_gene: TRBV24-1
len: 15
abundance: .
j_gene: TRBJ2-1
d_gene: TRBD2
CDR3aa: CATSDLTSGYNEQFF
CDR3nt: TGTGCCACCAGTGATTTGACTAGCGGGTACAATGAGCAGTTCTTC

v_gene: TRBV28
len: 15
abundance: .
j_gene: TRBJ2-5
d_gene: .
CDR3aa: CASSPGLGRRETQYF
CDR3nt: TGTGCCAGCAGCCCAGGGCTGGGGCGCAGGGAGACCCAGTACTTC

v_gene: TRBV5-1
len: 12
abundance: .
j_gene: TRBJ2-5
d_gene: .
CDR3aa: CASRGAQETQYF
CDR3nt: TGCGCCAGCCGGGGGGCCCAAGAGACCCAGTACTTC

v_gene: TRBV28
len: 15
abundance: .
j_gene: TRBJ2-2
d_gene: .
CDR3aa: CASSLPGTNTGELFF
CDR3nt: TGTGCCAGCAGTTTACCAGGGACGAACACCGGGGAGCTGTTTTTT

v_gene: TRBV5-4
len: 15
abundance: .
j_gene: TRBJ1-6
d_gene: TRBD1
CDR3aa: CASSLRQGPNSPLHF
CDR3nt: TGTGCCAGCAGTTTACGACAGGGGCCCAATTCACCCCTCCACTTT

v_gene: TRBV14
len: 14
abundance: .
j_gene: TRBJ2-2
d_gene: .
CDR3aa: CASSQAAGTGELFF
CDR3nt: TGTGCCAGCAGCCAAGCGGCGGGAACCGGGGAGCTGTTTTTT

v_gene: TRBV5-1
len: 15
abundance: few
j_gene: TRBJ2-3
d_gene: TRBD2
CDR3aa: CASSLVVAGTDTQYF
CDR3nt: TGCGCCAGCAGCTTGGTAGTAGCGGGGACAGATACGCAGTATTTT

v_gene: TRBV28
len: 17
abundance: .
j_gene: TRBJ2-3
d_gene: .
CDR3aa: CASKLDLRVVSTDTQYF
CDR3nt: TGTGCCAGCAAATTGGACCTCAGGGTAGTAAGCACAGATACGCAGTATTTT

v_gene: TRBV13
len: 17
abundance: .
j_gene: TRBJ2-7
d_gene: TRBD1
CDR3aa: CASRKVFQGAVAYEQYF
CDR3nt: TGTGCCAGCAGGAAGGTTTTCCAGGGGGCCGTAGCCTACGAGCAGTACTTC

v_gene: TRBV18
len: 21
abundance: .
j_gene: TRBJ2-2
d_gene: TRBD1
CDR3aa: CASSPLPGMQGALTTTGELFF
CDR3nt: TGTGCCAGCTCACCTCTCCCGGGAATGCAGGGGGCACTGACGACGACCGGGGAGCTGTTTTTT

v_gene: TRBV7-9
len: 15
abundance: .
j_gene: TRBJ2-5
d_gene: .
CDR3aa: CASSLVGQGMETQYF
CDR3nt: TGTGCCAGCAGCTTAGTTGGGCAGGGGATGGAGACCCAGTACTTC

v_gene: TRBV2
len: 14
abundance: .
j_gene: TRBJ2-2
d_gene: .
CDR3aa: CASSRDTHTGELFF
CDR3nt: TGTGCCAGCAGTAGGGACACCCACACCGGGGAGCTGTTTTTT

v_gene: TRBV19
len: 13
abundance: .
j_gene: TRBJ2-7
d_gene: TRBD1
CDR3aa: CASSITGQYEQYF
CDR3nt: TGTGCCAGTAGTATAACGGGACAGTACGAGCAGTACTTC

v_gene: TRBV6-6
len: 14
abundance: .
j_gene: TRBJ2-1
d_gene: .
CDR3aa: CASRVTGTDNEQFF
CDR3nt: TGTGCCAGCAGAGTTACCGGGACGGACAATGAGCAGTTCTTC

v_gene: TRBV27
len: 19
abundance: .
j_gene: TRBJ2-5
d_gene: TRBD1
CDR3aa: CASSSQTDSGTGGYETQYF
CDR3nt: TGTGCCAGCAGTTCACAAACCGACTCCGGGACAGGGGGCTATGAGACCCAGTACTTC

v_gene: TRBV18
len: 16
abundance: few
j_gene: TRBJ1-4
d_gene: .
CDR3aa: CASSPLSGNPNEKLFF
CDR3nt: TGTGCCAGCTCACCACTTTCAGGAAACCCTAATGAAAAACTGTTTTTT

v_gene: TRBV5-1
len: 15
abundance: once
j_gene: TRBJ1-6
d_gene: .
CDR3aa: CASSDQSSYNSPLHF
CDR3nt: TGCGCCAGCAGCGACCAGAGCTCCTATAATTCACCCCTCCACTTT

v_gene: TRBV28
len: 16
abundance: .
j_gene: TRBJ2-2
d_gene: TRBD2
CDR3aa: CASSLPSGANTGELFF
CDR3nt: TGTGCCAGCAGTCTCCCTAGCGGGGCGAACACCGGGGAGCTGTTTTTT

v_gene: TRBV5-1
len: 15
abundance: .
j_gene: TRBJ1-6
d_gene: TRBD1
CDR3aa: CASSWTGMDNSPLHF
CDR3nt: TGCGCCAGCAGCTGGACAGGGATGGATAATTCACCCCTCCACTTT

v_gene: TRBV4-1
len: 18
abundance: .
j_gene: TRBJ2-4
d_gene: TRBD2
CDR3aa: CASSQTFSGGARKNIQYF
CDR3nt: TGCGCCAGCAGCCAGACTTTTAGCGGGGGGGCCCGAAAAAACATTCAGTACTTC

v_gene: TRBV3-1/TRBV3-2
len: 12
abundance: .
j_gene: TRBJ1-6
d_gene: .
CDR3aa: CASSQGDSPLHF
CDR3nt: TGTGCCAGCAGCCAAGGGGATTCACCCCTCCACTTT

v_gene: TRBV5-4
len: 15
abundance: .
j_gene: TRBJ1-1
d_gene: .
CDR3aa: CASSLGGPRSTEAFF
CDR3nt: TGTGCCAGCAGCTTGGGGGGGCCGCGTAGCACTGAAGCTTTCTTT

v_gene: TRBV29-1
len: 17
abundance: .
j_gene: TRBJ2-1
d_gene: TRBD2
CDR3aa: CSVRTSGYPNSYNEQFF
CDR3nt: TGCAGCGTTAGGACTAGCGGGTACCCTAACTCCTACAATGAGCAGTTCTTC

v_gene: TRBV27
len: 14
abundance: .
j_gene: TRBJ2-2
d_gene: .
CDR3aa: CASSRGENAGELFF
CDR3nt: TGTGCCAGCAGCCGTGGGGAGAATGCCGGGGAGCTGTTTTTT

v_gene: TRBV19
len: 14
abundance: .
j_gene: TRBJ1-1
d_gene: .
CDR3aa: CASTRDLSNTEAFF
CDR3nt: TGTGCCAGTACCCGGGACCTCTCGAACACTGAAGCTTTCTTT

v_gene: TRBV12-5
len: 16
abundance: once
j_gene: TRBJ2-1
d_gene: TRBD2
CDR3aa: CASGLPTSGHYNEQFF
CDR3nt: TGTGCTAGTGGTTTGCCTACTAGCGGGCACTACAATGAGCAGTTCTTC

v_gene: TRBV6-5
len: 10
abundance: .
j_gene: TRBJ1-2
d_gene: .
CDR3aa: CATSYYGYTF
CDR3nt: TGTGCCACCAGCTACTATGGCTACACCTTC

v_gene: TRBV20-1
len: 11
abundance: .
j_gene: TRBJ1-2
d_gene: .
CDR3aa: CSARAFPGYTF
CDR3nt: TGCAGTGCCAGGGCTTTCCCCGGCTACACCTTC

v_gene: TRBV7-2
len: 15
abundance: .
j_gene: TRBJ2-5
d_gene: TRBD2
CDR3aa: CASSLPGGDQETQYF
CDR3nt: TGTGCCAGCAGCCTGCCGGGGGGGGACCAAGAGACCCAGTACTTC

v_gene: TRBV5-1
len: 17
abundance: .
j_gene: TRBJ2-2
d_gene: TRBD2
CDR3aa: CASSATSGGMNTGELFF
CDR3nt: TGCGCCAGCAGTGCTACTAGCGGGGGAATGAACACCGGGGAGCTGTTTTTT

v_gene: TRBV27
len: 13
abundance: few
j_gene: TRBJ2-2
d_gene: .
CDR3aa: CASRLLGTGELFF
CDR3nt: TGTGCCAGCAGATTATTGGGAACCGGGGAGCTGTTTTTT

v_gene: TRBV28
len: 14
abundance: once
j_gene: TRBJ2-7
d_gene: .
CDR3aa: CASSLVGPDYEQYF
CDR3nt: TGTGCCAGCAGTTTAGTGGGGCCCGACTACGAGCAGTACTTC

v_gene: TRBV5-1
len: 15
abundance: .
j_gene: TRBJ2-1
d_gene: TRBD2
CDR3aa: CASSLSSGAYNEQFF
CDR3nt: TGCGCCAGCAGCCTATCTAGCGGGGCTTACAATGAGCAGTTCTTC

v_gene: TRBV5-1
len: 11
abundance: .
j_gene: TRBJ1-1
d_gene: .
CDR3aa: CASSANTEAFF
CDR3nt: TGCGCCAGCAGCGCAAACACTGAAGCTTTCTTT

v_gene: TRBV19
len: 15
abundance: once
j_gene: TRBJ1-2
d_gene: TRBD1
CDR3aa: CASSIQGATTRGYTF
CDR3nt: TGTGCCAGTAGTATCCAGGGGGCGACTACCCGTGGCTACACCTTC

v_gene: TRBV11-2
len: 14
abundance: .
j_gene: TRBJ1-6
d_gene: TRBD1
CDR3aa: CASSLTGTNSPLHF
CDR3nt: TGTGCCAGCAGCTTGACAGGGACCAATTCACCCCTCCACTTT

v_gene: TRBV5-6
len: 15
abundance: .
j_gene: TRBJ2-3
d_gene: TRBD1
CDR3aa: CASSLLTGVTDTQYF
CDR3nt: TGTGCCAGCAGCTTGTTGACAGGGGTGACAGATACGCAGTATTTT

v_gene: TRBV6-6
len: 14
abundance: .
j_gene: TRBJ1-1
d_gene: .
CDR3aa: CASSYGQGETEAFF
CDR3nt: TGTGCCAGCAGTTACGGGCAGGGAGAGACTGAAGCTTTCTTT

v_gene: TRBV15
len: 14
abundance: .
j_gene: TRBJ2-1
d_gene: TRBD2
CDR3aa: CATSRHRTRWEQFF
CDR3nt: TGTGCCACCAGCAGACACCGGACTAGGTGGGAGCAGTTCTTC

v_gene: TRBV18
len: 18
abundance: .
j_gene: TRBJ1-2
d_gene: .
CDR3aa: CASSQIIGTGIFNYGYTF
CDR3nt: TGTGCCAGCTCGCAAATAATCGGGACGGGTATTTTTAACTATGGCTACACCTTC

v_gene: TRBV12-2
len: 16
abundance: .
j_gene: TRBJ2-2
d_gene: .
CDR3aa: CASRSPRLAGSGELFF
CDR3nt: TGTGCAAGTCGCTCGCCCAGGCTAGCGGGCTCCGGGGAGCTGTTTTTT

v_gene: TRBV5-5
len: 14
abundance: .
j_gene: TRBJ1-4
d_gene: .
CDR3aa: CASSFGTVREKLFF
CDR3nt: TGTGCCAGCAGCTTTGGCACCGTAAGAGAAAAACTGTTTTTT

v_gene: TRBV9
len: 15
abundance: .
j_gene: TRBJ1-6
d_gene: .
CDR3aa: CASSVEGVDGSPLHF
CDR3nt: TGTGCCAGCAGCGTAGAGGGAGTGGATGGATCACCCCTCCACTTT

v_gene: TRBV7-2
len: 13
abundance: .
j_gene: TRBJ1-5
d_gene: TRBD1
CDR3aa: CASSADRDQPQHF
CDR3nt: TGTGCCAGCAGCGCGGACAGGGATCAGCCCCAGCATTTT

v_gene: TRBV24-1
len: 17
abundance: .
j_gene: TRBJ2-1
d_gene: TRBD2
CDR3aa: CATSDPTSGRSRNEQFF
CDR3nt: TGTGCCACCAGTGACCCGACTAGCGGGAGGTCACGTAATGAGCAGTTCTTC

v_gene: TRBV11-2
len: 16
abundance: .
j_gene: TRBJ2-1
d_gene: .
CDR3aa: CASSLAPDRGKIEQFF
CDR3nt: TGTGCCAGCAGCTTAGCCCCGGACAGAGGGAAGATTGAGCAGTTCTTC

v_gene: TRBV3-1/TRBV3-2
len: 17
abundance: .
j_gene: TRBJ2-5
d_gene: TRBD2
CDR3aa: CASSRGTTGGAGETQYF
CDR3nt: TGTGCCAGCAGCCGTGGGACTACGGGGGGGGCCGGAGAGACCCAGTACTTC

v_gene: TRBV2
len: 15
abundance: few
j_gene: TRBJ2-1
d_gene: .
CDR3aa: CASSEQLALRNEQFF
CDR3nt: TGTGCCAGCAGTGAACAACTAGCCCTGAGGAATGAGCAGTTCTTC

v_gene: TRBV19
len: 16
abundance: .
j_gene: TRBJ2-2
d_gene: TRBD1
CDR3aa: CASSMITGGETRALFF
CDR3nt: TGTGCCAGTAGTATGATTACAGGGGGCGAAACTCGGGCTTTGTTTTTT

v_gene: TRBV5-1
len: 13
abundance: .
j_gene: TRBJ1-6
d_gene: TRBD1
CDR3aa: CASSTGEYSPLHF
CDR3nt: TGCGCCAGCAGCACAGGGGAGTATTCACCCCTCCACTTT

v_gene: TRBV6-1
len: 15
abundance: .
j_gene: TRBJ2-3
d_gene: TRBD1
CDR3aa: CASSDRDRGSDTQYF
CDR3nt: TGTGCCAGCAGTGACCGGGACAGGGGGTCAGATACGCAGTATTTT

v_gene: TRBV2
len: 15
abundance: .
j_gene: TRBJ2-3
d_gene: TRBD2
CDR3aa: CASRKTSGSADTQYF
CDR3nt: TGTGCCAGCAGAAAGACTAGCGGGAGCGCAGATACGCAGTATTTT

v_gene: TRBV18
len: 11
abundance: .
j_gene: TRBJ2-3
d_gene: .
CDR3aa: CASLNGDTQYF
CDR3nt: TGTGCCAGCCTAAACGGTGATACGCAGTATTTT